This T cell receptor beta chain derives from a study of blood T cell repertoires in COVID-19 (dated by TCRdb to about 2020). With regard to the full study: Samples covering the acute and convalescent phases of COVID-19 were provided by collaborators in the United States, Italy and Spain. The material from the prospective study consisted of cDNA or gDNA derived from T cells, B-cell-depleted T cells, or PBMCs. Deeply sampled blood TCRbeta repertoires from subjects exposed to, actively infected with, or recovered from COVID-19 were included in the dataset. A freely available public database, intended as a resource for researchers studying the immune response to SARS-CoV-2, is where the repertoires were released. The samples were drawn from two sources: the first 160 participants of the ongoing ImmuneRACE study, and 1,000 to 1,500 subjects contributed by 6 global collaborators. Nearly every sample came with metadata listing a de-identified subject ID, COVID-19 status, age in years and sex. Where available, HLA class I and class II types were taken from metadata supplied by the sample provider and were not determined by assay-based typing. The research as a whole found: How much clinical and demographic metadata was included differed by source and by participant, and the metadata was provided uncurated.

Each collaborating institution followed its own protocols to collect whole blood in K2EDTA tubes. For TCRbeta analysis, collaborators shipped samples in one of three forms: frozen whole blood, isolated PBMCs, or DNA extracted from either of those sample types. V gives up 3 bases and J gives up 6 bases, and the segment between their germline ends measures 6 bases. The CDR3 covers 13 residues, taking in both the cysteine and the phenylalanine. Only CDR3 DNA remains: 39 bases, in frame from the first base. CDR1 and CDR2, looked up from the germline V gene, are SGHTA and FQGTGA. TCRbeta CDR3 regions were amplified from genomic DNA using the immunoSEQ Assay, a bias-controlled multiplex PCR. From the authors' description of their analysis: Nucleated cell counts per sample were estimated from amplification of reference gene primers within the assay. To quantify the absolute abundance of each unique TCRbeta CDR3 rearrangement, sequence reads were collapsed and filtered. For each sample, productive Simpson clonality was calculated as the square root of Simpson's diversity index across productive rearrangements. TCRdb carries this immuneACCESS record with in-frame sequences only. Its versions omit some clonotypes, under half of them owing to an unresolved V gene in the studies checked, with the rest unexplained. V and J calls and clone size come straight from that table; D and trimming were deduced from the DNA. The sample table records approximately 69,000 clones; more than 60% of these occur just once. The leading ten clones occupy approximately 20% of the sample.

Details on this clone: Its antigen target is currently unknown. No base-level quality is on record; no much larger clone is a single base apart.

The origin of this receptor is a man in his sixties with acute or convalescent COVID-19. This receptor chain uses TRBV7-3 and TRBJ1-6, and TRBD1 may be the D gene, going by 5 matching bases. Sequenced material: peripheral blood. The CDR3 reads CASSFRANSPLHF. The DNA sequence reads TGTGCCAGCAGCTTCAGGGCTAATTCACCCCTCCACTTT.